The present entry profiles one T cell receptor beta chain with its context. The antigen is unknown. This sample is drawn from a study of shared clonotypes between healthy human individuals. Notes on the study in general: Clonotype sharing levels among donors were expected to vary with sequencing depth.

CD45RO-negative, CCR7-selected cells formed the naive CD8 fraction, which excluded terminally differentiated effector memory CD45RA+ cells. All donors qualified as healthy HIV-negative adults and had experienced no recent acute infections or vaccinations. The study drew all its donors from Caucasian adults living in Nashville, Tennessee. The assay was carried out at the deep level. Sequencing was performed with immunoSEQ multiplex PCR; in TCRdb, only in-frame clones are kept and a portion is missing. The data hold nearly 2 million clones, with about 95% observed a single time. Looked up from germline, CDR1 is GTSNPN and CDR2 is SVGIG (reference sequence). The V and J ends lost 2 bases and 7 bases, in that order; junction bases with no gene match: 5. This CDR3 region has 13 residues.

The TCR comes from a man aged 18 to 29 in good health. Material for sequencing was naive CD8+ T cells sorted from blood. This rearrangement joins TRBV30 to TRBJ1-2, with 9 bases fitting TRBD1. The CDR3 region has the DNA TGTGCCTGGAGTCCAGACAGGGGGGGTGGCTACACCTTC. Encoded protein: CAWSPDRGGGYTF.